A selection of T cell receptor beta chains follows, all from one sample in a study of T cell changes during pregnancy in multiple sclerosis. Using immunoSEQ multiplex PCR, the repertoire was profiled, and TCRdb retains in-frame clones only, with some absent. The repertoire holds under 90,000 clones, with roughly 92% as singletons. The sequencing here drew on peripheral blood, taken after pregnancy. These receptors were taken from a female donor in good health, enrolled as a control in a pregnancy study. Each CDR3 is given with its conserved first and last residue. The D gene is left open where the match is weak. Size is stated for part of the rows, as once, few or many counts, or as a class when the clone is expanded.

D gene: .
clone size: .
J gene: TRBJ2-2
V gene: TRBV6-5
CDR3 DNA: TGTGCCAGCAGTTACAGGGGCGGGGACACCGGGGAGCTGTTTTTT
CDR3 protein: CASSYRGGDTGELFF

D gene: TRBD1
clone size: .
J gene: TRBJ2-2
V gene: TRBV7-3
CDR3 DNA: TGTGCCAGCAGCTTACAGGGGGCCCGTTACACCGGGGAGCTGTTTTTT
CDR3 protein: CASSLQGARYTGELFF

D gene: TRBD1
clone size: .
J gene: TRBJ1-5
V gene: TRBV28
CDR3 DNA: TGTGCCAGCAGTTCACATAAGCCCTACAGGGGGCTTAGCAATCAGCCCCAGCATTTT
CDR3 protein: CASSSHKPYRGLSNQPQHF

D gene: TRBD2
clone size: once
J gene: TRBJ2-7
V gene: TRBV19
CDR3 DNA: TGTGCCAGTAGTCCCCTTGCGGGAGGGCCGGGCGAGCAGTACTTC
CDR3 protein: CASSPLAGGPGEQYF

D gene: .
clone size: .
J gene: TRBJ1-5
V gene: TRBV27
CDR3 DNA: TGTGCCAGCAGTTTATCGGGAGGGTTAAATCAGCCCCAGCATTTT
CDR3 protein: CASSLSGGLNQPQHF

D gene: TRBD1
clone size: .
J gene: TRBJ2-7
V gene: TRBV19
CDR3 DNA: TGTGCCAGTAGCGACGGACAGGGTGGAGAGCAGTACTTC
CDR3 protein: CASSDGQGGEQYF

D gene: TRBD2
clone size: .
J gene: TRBJ2-1
V gene: TRBV29-1
CDR3 DNA: TGCAGCGCCTCGACTAGCGGGAGGGGCGATGAGCAGTTCTTC
CDR3 protein: CSASTSGRGDEQFF

D gene: .
clone size: .
J gene: TRBJ2-6
V gene: TRBV6-5
CDR3 DNA: TGTGCCAGCAAGTTAGAGAGCTCTGGGGCCAACGTCCTGACTTTC
CDR3 protein: CASKLESSGANVLTF

D gene: TRBD1
clone size: .
J gene: TRBJ2-7
V gene: TRBV5-4
CDR3 DNA: TGTGCCAGCAGCTTACCGGGACAGGGGGCTTACGAGCAGTACTTC
CDR3 protein: CASSLPGQGAYEQYF

D gene: .
clone size: .
J gene: TRBJ1-1
V gene: TRBV29-1
CDR3 DNA: TGCAGCGTTGGAGTGAACACTGAAGCTTTCTTT
CDR3 protein: CSVGVNTEAFF

D gene: .
clone size: once
J gene: TRBJ2-3
V gene: TRBV10-1
CDR3 DNA: TGCGCCAGCAGCGCCCGTGCAGCGGGTACGCAGTATTTT
CDR3 protein: CASSARAAGTQYF

D gene: .
clone size: .
J gene: TRBJ2-1
V gene: TRBV9
CDR3 DNA: TGTGCCAGCAGCGTGGAGGGACTCCTATACAATGAGCAGTTCTTC
CDR3 protein: CASSVEGLLYNEQFF

D gene: .
clone size: .
J gene: TRBJ2-1
V gene: TRBV4-1
CDR3 DNA: TGCGCCTCCTCGGCGAGCCGCGGTGAGCAGTTCTTC
CDR3 protein: CASSASRGEQFF

D gene: TRBD1
clone size: .
J gene: TRBJ2-3
V gene: TRBV29-1
CDR3 DNA: TGCAGCGTTGTGAGGGGGCCAGGTAACACAGATACGCAGTATTTT
CDR3 protein: CSVVRGPGNTDTQYF

D gene: .
clone size: .
J gene: TRBJ2-3
V gene: TRBV9
CDR3 DNA: TGTGCCAGCAGCGTCGCCACCCGGACAGCCTCTAGCACAGATACGCAGTATTTT
CDR3 protein: CASSVATRTASSTDTQYF

D gene: TRBD1
clone size: .
J gene: TRBJ1-1
V gene: TRBV11-2
CDR3 DNA: TGTGCCAGCAGCTTAAGCAGGGGGGATCTCACTGAAGCTTTCTTT
CDR3 protein: CASSLSRGDLTEAFF

D gene: .
clone size: .
J gene: TRBJ1-6
V gene: TRBV18
CDR3 DNA: TGTGCCAGCTCACCACCGGACAAGGTCTATAATTCACCCCTCCACTTT
CDR3 protein: CASSPPDKVYNSPLHF

D gene: TRBD2
clone size: .
J gene: TRBJ2-1
V gene: TRBV7-9
CDR3 DNA: TGTGCCAGCAGCTTAGTACTAGCGGGATACAATGAGCAGTTCTTC
CDR3 protein: CASSLVLAGYNEQFF

D gene: .
clone size: .
J gene: TRBJ1-4
V gene: TRBV7-6
CDR3 DNA: TGTGCCAGCAGCTTAGCGGGGGGAATCGATGAAAAACTGTTTTTT
CDR3 protein: CASSLAGGIDEKLFF